This T cell receptor (beta chain) was sequenced during a study of cytomegalovirus exposure and HLA in healthy donors. The germline CDR1 and CDR2 sequences are MNHEY and SMNVEV (reference sequence). V lost 0 bases and J lost 4, with 9 bases in between. This CDR3 has 14 amino acids. Researchers ran the PCR with 60 Vbeta and 13 Jbeta primers. TCRdb keeps only in-frame clones here, not all; method: immunoSEQ multiplex PCR. The table includes some 170,000 clones, 72% detected once. V and J are TRBV27 and TRBJ1-2; D is unclear. The sequence derives from a human donor in good health. Input material: PBMCs. Written as DNA, the CDR3 is TGTGCCAGCAGTTTATCACCGGGGAGCTATGGCTACACCTTC. Protein: CASSLSPGSYGYTF.